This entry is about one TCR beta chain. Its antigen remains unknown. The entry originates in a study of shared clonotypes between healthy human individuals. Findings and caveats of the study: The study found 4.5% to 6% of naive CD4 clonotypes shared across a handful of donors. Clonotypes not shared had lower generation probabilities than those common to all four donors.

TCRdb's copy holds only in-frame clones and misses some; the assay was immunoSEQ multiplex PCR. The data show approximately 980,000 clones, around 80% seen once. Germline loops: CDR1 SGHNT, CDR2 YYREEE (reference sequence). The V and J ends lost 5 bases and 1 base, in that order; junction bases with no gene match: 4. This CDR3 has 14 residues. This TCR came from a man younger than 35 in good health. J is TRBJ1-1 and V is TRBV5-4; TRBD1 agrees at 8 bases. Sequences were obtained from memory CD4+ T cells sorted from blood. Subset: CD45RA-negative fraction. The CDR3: CASRQDRGNTEAFF. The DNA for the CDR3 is TGTGCCAGCAGACAAGACAGGGGGAACACTGAAGCTTTCTTT.